This TCR beta chain was sequenced for a study of cytomegalovirus exposure and HLA in healthy donors (dated by TCRdb to 2017 to 2019). At the level of the whole study: According to an earlier analysis of several hundred of the donors, about 190 million T cells yielded 95 million to 140 million unique TCR beta sequences and less than 300 Gb of sequence data. A later genetic analysis took genome-wide SNP genotypes for about 55% of the 666 donors and used that subset as a discovery cohort. A handful of DR-DQ haplotypes were treated as single units for association and clustering because of strong linkage in the cohort. HLA typing included class I and class II loci at four-digit resolution. The T cell repertoires of under 700 subjects were profiled by immunosequencing and related to cytomegalovirus serostatus. Donor age, sex, ethnicity and CMV serostatus were collected together with the repertoire data. Along with the roughly 670-subject first cohort, a separate validation cohort of some 130 different subjects was used. Every discovery cohort repertoire had been produced on one sequencing platform. The aim of the study was to test whether cataloging public T cell receptors could identify signatures of past pathogen exposure. An earlier analysis of about 600 of the donors used high-throughput TCR beta sequencing to judge whether each TCR beta V gene segment behaved as functional or pseudogenic. Typing coverage differed by locus: A, B, C, DRB1 and DQB1 were typed in roughly 620-630 donors, DQA1 in about 550, DPA1 in some 610, and DPB1 in approximately 450. Rather than drawing on any new phenotypic data, the later analysis identified candidate immune exposures from TCR beta sequences and the way those sequences occurred across donors. Of the roughly 400 genotyped donors, less than 85% were placed in the genetic ancestry cluster associated with self-reported Caucasian donors. An early release covering just under 650 HLA-typed donors comprised roughly 300 gigabases of sequencing data and roughly 86 million unique TCR sequences. To study patterns of TCR occurrence, a later analysis re-analyzed previously published TCR beta repertoires from around 670 donors and added high-resolution HLA genotyping. Among approximately 370 genotyped donors of the cohort, an average of around 220,000 unique TCR beta nucleotide sequences was sequenced per donor, of which 15% to 20% were non-productive. To predict cytomegalovirus infection status, the study brought together high-throughput TCR immunosequencing, statistical association of individual TCRs with disease status, and machine learning. What the authors observed across the whole study: The sequencing pipeline was judged likely to have produced a cluster of highly shared sequence variants as a technical artifact. Strong co-occurrence of HLA alleles, especially DR and DQ, made assigning TCR associations to individual alleles difficult. Only TCR beta chains were sequenced in this cohort, and the absence of alpha or paired-chain data limited detectable features. The only immune exposure information available for the cohort was CMV serostatus. A further reported finding was that TCR beta sequences accurately predicted the HLA-A and HLA-B alleles for most subjects in the first cohort. Because HLA typing was unavailable for some donors at each locus, only the typed subset was used in association tests. Compared with the roughly 710-donor mean, donors in an Asian-associated ancestry cluster had fewer N-insertions in productive TCRs, according to a later genetic analysis. Several of the top co-occurrence clusters appeared to be linked to parvovirus B19, influenza, CMV and Epstein-Barr virus, according to a later analysis. In the study, approximately 160 TCR beta chains were listed as associated with cytomegalovirus. In an earlier analysis of over 550 of the donors, most TCR beta V segments were observed in productive rearrangements about 87% or about 30% of the time, broadly matching IMGT annotations. Because counts were too low, about 15 rarely observed V segments, including chromosome 9 orphons, were left out of the earlier analysis of about 620 of the donors. In a later analysis, the rate of TCR association differed among HLA loci, with DRB1 alleles having the most associated TCRs and HLA-C alleles having the fewest. In a later analysis, HLA-associated TCR beta chains were found to be more clonally expanded and to have lower generation probabilities than equally common non-associated chains. In a later genetic analysis, a missense DCLRE1C variant was associated with V-gene and J-gene trimming of TCR beta chains, and the association was replicated in an independent cohort. Specific HLA alleles were associated with roughly 17,000 TCR beta sequences at a false discovery rate of 0.05 in a later analysis. The classifier was reported to diagnose cytomegalovirus status with high specificity and sensitivity in both the original and validation cohorts. It was suggested by the authors that the approach could potentially be generalized to other disease states and immunological phenotypes. The presence/absence analyses assumed that sequencing depth was roughly uniform across donors, and that assumption may not be true. Correlated functional status among segregating V segments might reflect linkage disequilibrium, but an unknown experimental factor could not be ruled out. Three of the identified cytomegalovirus-associated TCR beta chains were confirmed in vitro to be specific for cytomegalovirus antigens. Across donors, most TCR sequences were observed very rarely, whereas some public TCRs were present in many individuals. In a later analysis, most CMV-associated TCR beta chains were found to appear HLA-restricted, with HLA associations seemingly driven largely by CMV exposure. Some IMGT-functional V segments, including TRBV6-2 and TRBV6-3, could not be told apart with the 87-base-pair reads, so those segments were excluded.

The cohort was made up of 650 to 700 healthy bone marrow donors. At the time of sampling, all cohort members were nominally healthy, though unrecorded immune exposures were likely present. The donor tested CMV seropositive and was one of the 289 seropositive cohort members. Every donor gave a peripheral blood sample, and the peripheral blood mononuclear cells from that sample were used for TCR beta sequencing. The Qiagen DNeasy Blood Extraction Kit was used to extract genomic DNA from the blood cell samples. Based on the germline V gene (reference sequence), the CDR1 and CDR2 sequences are LNHDA and SQIVND. The CDR3 has 15 amino acids, counting the end cysteine and phenylalanine. Only the CDR3 DNA is retained, 45 bases long and in frame from the first base. V was cut back by 3 bases and J by 5 bases, leaving a gap of 13 bases between them. Library preparation was by the immunoSEQ multiplex PCR assay. For the multiplex PCR, a mixture combining 60 forward primers for TCR Vbeta segments and 13 reverse primers for TCR Jbeta segments was used. A multiplex PCR assay on genomic DNA amplified the CDR3 region of rearranged TCR beta genes. Amplified TCR beta libraries were sequenced as 87-base-pair reads on the Illumina HiSeq System. In the paper's pipeline: A later analysis tallied tens of millions of unique TCR beta chains across the 666 repertoires, and around 9.9 million of those chains were shared by two or more donors. Raw reads were error-corrected and collapsed into unique sequences by a nearest-neighbor algorithm in which closely related sequences were merged to remove PCR and sequencing errors. CDR3 sequences were aligned to IMGT reference sequences to assign V, D and J gene segments. Each retained sequence needed at least a six-nucleotide match to both a V gene segment and a J gene segment. A rearrangement counted as productive if the CDR3 had no stop codons and remained in frame with V and J, and every other rearrangement counted as non-productive. Following IMGT convention, CDR3 was defined as the stretch from the second conserved V-encoded cysteine to the conserved J-encoded phenylalanine. The earlier analysis of approximately 590 of the donors excluded any sequence lacking an unambiguous match to a single V gene segment. In an earlier analysis of 587 of the donors, V segments were called functional above 56.7% productive rearrangements and were called segregating when the between-donor standard deviation exceeded 5%. A statistical classification framework was developed to diagnose cytomegalovirus status using the catalog of TCR beta chain sequences. A later analysis assigned V and J genes by comparing TCR nucleotide sequences with IMGT/GENE-DB human TR gene sequences. In a later analysis, CDR3 sequences and most-parsimonious VDJ recombination scenarios were assigned using the TCRdist pipeline. In a later analysis, every TCR beta chain was defined by the combination of its CDR3 amino acid sequence and its V-gene family, and reads without a unique V-gene family were dropped. A later analysis removed 550 to 700 highly shared, low-generation-probability nucleotide sequences to deal with suspected cross-contamination and a sequencing artifact. For each public chain, a later analysis derived a clonal expansion index from normalized ranks of inferred template counts within each repertoire. In a later analysis, generation probabilities were computed using a VDJ recombination model fitted to out-of-frame rearrangements, and the results were checked against IGoR. Hypergeometric tests were used in a later analysis to score TCR-TCR, TCR-HLA and TCR-CMV co-occurrence, with a repertoire-size bias correction applied to the TCR pairs. A later analysis estimated false discovery rates by permuting HLA or CMV assignments 20 times. In a later analysis, co-occurring TCRs were grouped using DBSCAN, with TCRdist sequence similarity added in when clustering inside HLA-allele-positive subsets. For co-occurrence clustering, repertoires with fewer than 30,000 or more than 120,000 public chains were excluded, along with roughly 5 repertoires with anomalous nucleotide sharing. In TCRdb, the immuneACCESS table is reduced to in-frame sequences with V and J assigned. These tables do not hold every clone; where another copy was compared, an unresolved V gene accounts for under half, and the others remain unexplained. V, J and clone size are taken as reported in that table, and D and trimming were inferred from the DNA itself. For this sample there are 150,000 or so clones; 60% to 80% appear just once. 4.5% to 5% of the sample lies in the top ten.

As regards this clone: Which antigen it targets is not known. Qualities for individual bases were not recorded, and no much larger clone is one base off.

Sequencing used PBMCs. The chain is made from TRBV19 and TRBJ2-2; too little of a D gene remains to name it. This TCR was recovered from a man aged 18 to 29 in good health and CMV-seropositive. In nucleotide form, the sequence is TGTGCCAGTAGTATCGCCGGGTCGAGAACCGGGGAGCTGTTTTTT. Its protein reads: CASSIAGSRTGELFF.